Listed below are T cell receptor beta chains from one sample, sequenced in a study of T cells expressing NK-cell markers. TCRdb processed the 5' RACE reads again and assigns one entry to each CDR3 protein, with no DNA. This sample's table reports 400,000 to 500,000 distinct CDR3 sequences. Material for sequencing was blood T cells: a sorted CD56 or NKG2C T cell subset, CD4+ or CD8+ T cells, or bulk PBMC T cells (not recorded which). The receptors were sampled from a woman between 18 and 70 years old in good health. Both conserved end residues are part of each CDR3.

V gene	J gene	CDR3 protein
TRBV21-1	TRBJ1-5	CASSKVGPRARLSNQPQHF
TRBV5-1	TRBJ2-3	CASSRGTAVSTDTQYF
TRBV5-1	TRBJ2-1	CASSLRDNMNEQFF
TRBV29-1	TRBJ1-1	CSGGRQDTEAFF
TRBV12-3/TRBV12-4	TRBJ1-1	CASSLRGQGATEAFF
TRBV7-2	TRBJ1-1	CASSNKGLMNTEAFF
TRBV5-1	TRBJ2-2	CASSLAVAGVTGELFF
TRBV9	TRBJ2-1	CASSASRVNEQFF
TRBV7-9	TRBJ2-1	CASSSGGAYNEQFF
TRBV2	TRBJ2-2	CASSEGATAPGELFF
TRBV6-2/TRBV6-3	TRBJ2-3	CASSYTQDTQYF
TRBV4-3	TRBJ1-1	CASSQAGGGDTEAFF
TRBV6-2/TRBV6-3	TRBJ2-7	CASSVLSSEQYF
TRBV5-4	TRBJ2-5	CASSTASGSEETQYF
TRBV27	TRBJ1-1	CASSLSGVGTEAFF
TRBV18	TRBJ2-5	CASSPVRSGEETQYF
TRBV5-1	TRBJ1-1	CASSLEGHYTEAFF
TRBV11-2	TRBJ2-7	CASSQPPGYEQYF
TRBV27	TRBJ2-5	CASSLDYSVETQYF
TRBV12-3/TRBV12-4	TRBJ1-1	CASTPVGGRENTEAFF
TRBV6-5	TRBJ2-3	CASSYPPGTDTQYF
TRBV7-3	TRBJ2-1	CASSTDSARGEQFF
TRBV5-6	TRBJ2-1	CASSLKNSYNEQFF
TRBV10-1	TRBJ2-2	CASSEIGKATNTGELFF
TRBV12-3/TRBV12-4	TRBJ2-3	CASRTPGLAGGITSTDTQYF
TRBV20-1	TRBJ1-1	CSARPPGQGDTEAFF
TRBV12-3/TRBV12-4	TRBJ2-5	CASSRTSGLRGETQYF
TRBV6-6	TRBJ1-5	CASSSPREPQHF
TRBV4-3	TRBJ1-6	CASSQEARVSYNSPLHF
TRBV29-1	TRBJ1-2	CSASGILGYTF
TRBV29-1	TRBJ2-5	CSVEDRFEQGEETQYF
TRBV10-2	TRBJ2-5	CASSPGYSETQYF
TRBV29-1	TRBJ1-1	CSTSGGTANTEAFF
TRBV20-1	TRBJ2-7	CSARASGTRYEQYF
TRBV20-1	TRBJ2-7	CSARLSEGGEQYF
TRBV28	TRBJ2-1	CASSLRENFYNEQFF
TRBV28	TRBJ2-7	CASSFPPLDEQYF
TRBV2	TRBJ2-2	CASYGQGRTGELFF
TRBV5-4	TRBJ1-1	CASSSLPRGEAFF
TRBV29-1	TRBJ2-1	CSVEGRLMNEQFF